Following are 32 T cell receptor beta chains from one sample sequenced in a study of blood T cell repertoires in COVID-19. Clones were read by immunoSEQ multiplex PCR, and TCRdb kept only the in-frame ones, dropping some. The table has 300,000 to 400,000 clones, almost 90% seen once. The sample taken for sequencing was peripheral blood. These receptors were collected from a woman aged 70-85 years with COVID-19, enrolled during active disease.

V is TRBV30 and J is TRBJ1-1; tentative D call: TRBD1 (6 bases). The CDR3 has 12 amino acids. CDR1 and CDR2 (germline): GTSNPN, SVGIG (reference sequence). Trimming removed 1 base from V and 6 bases from J, with 9 bases in between. CDR3 in amino acids: CAWSGSGAEAFF. The CDR3 nucleotides are TGTGCCTGGAGTGGCTCAGGGGCTGAAGCTTTCTTT.

This chain connects TRBV27 to TRBJ1-1, with D perhaps matching TRBD1 (6 bases). Germline CDR1 MNHEY, CDR2 SMNVEV (reference sequence). CDR3 length equals 16 residues. V lost 7 bases and J 1 base, leaving 19 bases between the germline ends. The CDR3 DNA follows: TGTGCCAGCACCTTGGTAGGTGACAGGAGGAACACTGAAGCTTTCTTT. Protein product: CASTLVGDRRNTEAFF.

The chain is built from TRBV9 and TRBJ2-7; a possible D gene is TRBD1 (6 bases). V was pared by 1 base and J by 2 bases, with 16 bases between. Germline assignment: CDR1 SGDLS and CDR2 YYNGEE. The CDR3 runs to 16 residues. The CDR3, as DNA: TGTGCCAGCAGCGTAAACCCCGCAGGGGCACCCTACGAGCAGTACTTC. This codes for CASSVNPAGAPYEQYF.

This sequence joins TRBV13 and TRBJ2-7, with D tentatively TRBD1 (5 bases). V gave up 2 bases and J gave up 4 bases, with 9 bases separating them. The CDR3 has 13 amino acids. The germline V gene encodes CDR1 PRHDT and CDR2 FYEKMQ (reference sequence). CDR3 coding DNA: TGTGCCAGCAGCTTAATGCAGGGTTACGAGCAGTACTTC. It encodes CASSLMQGYEQYF.

The J gene is TRBJ2-7, the V gene TRBV30; TRBD2 aligns across 9 bases. This CDR3 is built from 12 residues. Losses at the gene ends were 5 bases for V and 7 bases for J; bases not matched to a gene: 6. Germline assignment: CDR1 GTSNPN and CDR2 SVGIG (reference sequence). CDR3 sequence: CAWDLAGNEQYF. CDR3 DNA: TGTGCCTGGGACCTAGCGGGGAATGAGCAGTACTTC.

This chain uses TRBV7-8 with TRBJ2-1; TRBD2 matches at 12 bases. The CDR3 is 17 amino acids. Germline CDR1 SGHVS, CDR2 FQNEAQ. J gave up 1 base and V 5 bases, and 6 bases lay outside the gene matches. CDR3 residues: CASSARLAGVSYNEQFF. The CDR3 DNA reads as TGTGCCAGCAGCGCCCGACTAGCGGGGGTTTCCTACAATGAGCAGTTCTTC. Looking up the rest from reference TRBV7-8 and TRBJ2-1 gives the full variable domain: GAGVSQSPRYKVAKRGQDVALRCDPISGHVSLFWYQQALGQGPEFLTYFQNEAQLDKSGLPSDRFFAERPEGSVSTLKIQRTQQEDSAVYLCASSARLAGVSYNEQFFGPGTRLTVL.

This chain uses TRBV6-6 with TRBJ1-5, with TRBD1 identical over 9 bases. CDR1 and CDR2 (germline): MNHNY, SVGAGI (reference sequence). This CDR3 contains 16 residues. V was pared by 1 base and J by 4 bases, with 5 bases of the junction left unmatched. CDR3 protein: CASSYWDRELNQPQHF. The CDR3 nucleotides are TGTGCCAGCAGTTACTGGGACAGGGAGCTGAATCAGCCCCAGCATTTT.

The chain has TRBV7-2 and TRBJ2-7; D perhaps matches TRBD2 (6 bases). Trimming removed 5 bases from V and 0 bases from J, with 14 bases in between. Per germline, CDR1 SGHTA and CDR2 FQGNSA. This CDR3 comprises 15 residues. This CDR3 reads CASSPAGTHSYEQYF. CDR3 coding DNA: TGTGCCAGCAGCCCGGCCGGGACTCACTCCTACGAGCAGTACTTC.

The chain uses TRBV19 and TRBJ1-2; possibly TRBD1 for D (5 bases). The ends were cut back, 8 bases at V and 4 bases at J, with 14 bases in the middle. The CDR3 length is 13 residues. Germline CDR1 and CDR2: LNHDA and SQIVND (reference sequence). DNA for the CDR3: TGTGCCAGTCAGGGTGTGGGTTTCTATGGCTACACCTTC. This encodes CASQGVGFYGYTF.

This chain links TRBV5-8 with TRBJ2-3; 14 bases align to TRBD2. This CDR3 comprises 18 residues. With 3 bases clipped from V and 1 base from J, the junction kept 7 bases outside the gene matches. Germline lookup yields CDR1 SGHTS and CDR2 YDEGEE. CDR3 loop: CASSSPRLAGGGTDTQYF. The DNA of the CDR3 is TGTGCCAGCAGCTCTCCCCGACTAGCGGGGGGGGGCACAGATACGCAGTATTTT.

This chain joins TRBV24-1 and TRBJ1-2; D uncertain. From germline, CDR1 is KGHDR and CDR2 SFDVKD. CDR3 length equals 13 residues. The V and J ends lost 4 bases and 7 bases respectively, with 12 bases between them. CDR3 nucleotides: TGTGCCACCAGTGAAGTGGCCGGGAGTGGCTACACCTTC. Residues: CATSEVAGSGYTF.

The chain is built from TRBV18 and TRBJ2-7; the D gene is possibly TRBD2 (6 bases). This CDR3 contains 13 residues. Germline loops: CDR1 KGHSH, CDR2 LQKENI. V dropped 1 base and J dropped 5 bases, with 9 bases sitting between them. Here the CDR3 DNA reads TGTGCCAGCTCACCACAGGGACTCAACGAGCAGTACTTC. Translation: CASSPQGLNEQYF.

Turning to this clone: One end of the junction does not line up with germline, which may come from a read error. The chain employs TRBV28 and TRBJ1-2; D call uncertain. Germline V gene lookup returns CDR1 MDHEN and CDR2 SYDVKM. The CDR3 sequence is 16 residues long. The CDR3 here is CASSLSKTEANHGYTF. CDR3 in DNA: TGTGCCAGCAGTTTATCCAAGACTGAAGCTAACCATGGCTACACCTTC.

This chain uses TRBV10-3 with TRBJ1-2, with D possibly being TRBD1 (5 bases). CDR1 ENHRY and CDR2 SYGVKD come from the germline V gene. The length of the CDR3 is 12 residues. V gave up 5 bases and J gave up 8 bases, with 12 bases separating them. CDR3 DNA sequence: TGTGCCATCAGTTTAGGGGATGAAGGCTACACCTTC. Translation gives CAISLGDEGYTF.

This clone was counted a single time. The genes are TRBV5-1 and TRBJ1-2; 7 bases agree with TRBD1. Trimming at V came to 5 bases and at J to 0 bases, leaving 4 bases not matched to a gene. CDR1 and CDR2 from the germline V gene are SGHRS and YFSETQ. The CDR3 is 14 amino acids. The chain's CDR3 is CASRIQGPNYGYTF. CDR3 DNA: TGCGCCAGCAGAATACAGGGGCCTAACTATGGCTACACCTTC.

This chain connects TRBV6-1 to TRBJ1-1, with 12 bases fitting TRBD1. The CDR3 consists of 16 residues. The J segment lost 11 bases and the V segment lost 4 bases, leaving 14 bases of the junction unmatched. Germline lookup yields CDR1 MNHNS and CDR2 SASEGT. The CDR3: CASSVQWGTGGEEAFF. The DNA for the CDR3 is TGTGCCAGCAGTGTACAATGGGGGACAGGGGGCGAGGAGGCTTTCTTT.

The rearrangement links TRBV19 to TRBJ1-4; D gene ambiguous. Looked up from germline, CDR1 is LNHDA and CDR2 is SQIVND (reference sequence). There are 14 residues in the CDR3. The ends were cut back, 0 bases at V and 7 bases at J, with 9 bases in the middle. CDR3 residues: CASSIDLRGEKLFF. CDR3 bases: TGTGCCAGTAGTATAGACCTCCGGGGTGAAAAACTGTTTTTT.

This clone was observed a few times. CDR3 nucleotide sequence: TGTGCCAGCAGGCGGGCCGGTAGGTCGGGTGGCTACACCTTC. Protein product: CASRRAGRSGGYTF. V gene TRBV5-4 combines with J gene TRBJ1-2; D call uncertain. Trimming left V 5 bases short and J 7 bases short, with 18 bases between. The V gene's germline CDR1 is SGHNT and CDR2 YYREEE (reference sequence). This CDR3 is 14 amino acids long.

The chain joins TRBV7-9 to TRBJ1-1; perhaps TRBD1 as D (5 bases). V gave up 3 bases and J gave up 6 bases, with 11 bases separating them. CDR3 length equals 13 residues. Germline V gives CDR1 SEHNR, CDR2 FQNEAQ (reference sequence). CDR3 nucleotide sequence: TGTGCCAGCAGCTTCTATCAGGGTTCTGAAGCTTTCTTT. Amino acids: CASSFYQGSEAFF.

On this clone itself: The sample holds other DNA sequences that translate to the same CDR3. DNA of the CDR3: TGTGCCAGCAGCGCGACAGGGGAGAGATCACCCCTCCACTTT. Translated, it gives CASSATGERSPLHF. V gene TRBV2 combines with J gene TRBJ1-6; 8 bases map to TRBD1. The CDR3 consists of 14 residues. After removal of 6 bases from V and 10 bases from J, the junction contained 8 bases not matched to a gene. Germline V lookup: CDR1 SNHLY, CDR2 FYNNEI.

The V gene is TRBV24-1, the J gene TRBJ2-1; D is perhaps TRBD1 (10 bases). The CDR3 has 17 amino acids. CDR1 and CDR2 from the germline V gene are KGHDR and SFDVKD. V was clipped by 3 bases and J by 11 bases, with 25 bases between them. As DNA, the CDR3 is TGTGCCACCAGTGATGCCGGGACAGGGGTTAGCGGGGGCCAGCAGTTCTTC. Amino acid sequence: CATSDAGTGVSGGQQFF.

The chain links TRBV6-5 to TRBJ1-2, with a weak D call TRBD1 (5 bases). V was cut by 6 bases and J by 4 bases, with 18 bases left in between. Germline lookup yields CDR1 MNHEY and CDR2 SVGAGI. The CDR3 contains 15 residues. The CDR3 spells CASSSTSKGIYGYTF. Written as DNA, the CDR3 is TGTGCCAGCAGCTCGACCTCCAAGGGGATCTATGGCTACACCTTC.

V is TRBV7-2 and J is TRBJ2-7; tentative D call: TRBD2 (6 bases). V lost 3 bases and J lost 3, with 15 bases in between. Germline lookup yields CDR1 SGHTA and CDR2 FQGNSA. The length of the CDR3 is 15 residues. The CDR3 reads CASSFERADNYEQYF. CDR3 coding DNA: TGTGCCAGCAGCTTTGAGCGGGCCGATAACTACGAGCAGTACTTC.

This sequence joins TRBV19 and TRBJ1-3; no definite D call. Trimming left V 3 bases short and J 2 bases short, with 8 bases between. This CDR3 comprises 14 residues. The germline V gene encodes CDR1 LNHDA and CDR2 SQIVND (reference sequence). The CDR3 DNA reads as TGTGCCAGTAGTATCTTTGGAGCTGGAAACACCATATATTTT. Residues: CASSIFGAGNTIYF.

V and J are TRBV27 and TRBJ1-2; 11 bases are shared with TRBD1. In germline, CDR1 is MNHEY, CDR2 SMNVEV (reference sequence). The CDR3 covers 14 residues. V shed 5 bases and J 8 bases; nucleotides not matched to a gene: 7. In nucleotides, the CDR3 is TGTGCCAGCAGTCATCGGGGACAGGGGGGAGGCTACACCTTC. It codes for CASSHRGQGGGYTF.

This clone has ten or more counts. This chain uses TRBV12-5 with TRBJ1-2; 8 positions agree with TRBD1. Germline values: CDR1 LGHNT, CDR2 FRNRAP. Trimming removed 9 bases from V and 4 bases from J; junction bases left unmatched: 4. There are 12 residues in the CDR3. CDR3 amino acids: CASQGAGYGYTF. CDR3 in DNA: TGTGCTAGCCAGGGGGCGGGCTATGGCTACACCTTC.

The V and J genes are TRBV7-2 and TRBJ1-2; possibly TRBD1 for D (5 bases). The CDR3 spans 15 residues. Germline V gene data show CDR1 as SGHTA and CDR2 as FQGNSA. Trimming stripped 5 bases from V and 4 bases from J, with 17 bases between. The CDR3, as DNA: TGTGCCAGCAGCCCCCAATCGGGGGTCCGCTATGGCTACACCTTC. This translates into CASSPQSGVRYGYTF.

This clone was found once. The chain has TRBV6-5 and TRBJ2-3; D perhaps matches TRBD2 (7 bases). V was shortened by 2 bases and J by 2 bases, with 11 bases between the two germline ends. The germline CDR1 and CDR2 sequences are MNHEY and SVGAGI. The CDR3 runs 15 residues. The CDR3 sequence is CASSYAGAFTDTQYF. CDR3 coding DNA: TGTGCCAGCAGTTACGCGGGGGCCTTCACAGATACGCAGTATTTT.

This chain links TRBV3-1 (or the pseudogene TRBV3-2) with TRBJ1-1; D is ambiguous. The germline CDR1 and CDR2 sequences are LGHDT and YNNKEL (reference sequence). Trimming removed 1 base at V and 1 base at J, with 4 bases between. The CDR3 runs 13 residues. The CDR3 DNA is TGTGCCAGCAGCCAAGTATCGAACACTGAAGCTTTCTTT. Amino acid sequence: CASSQVSNTEAFF.

The chain couples TRBV7-2 to TRBJ2-1; 16 nucleotides match TRBD2. There are 18 residues in the CDR3. Germline trimming cut 5 bases from V and 9 bases from J; bases unmatched to any gene: 13. Germline V CDR1 and CDR2: SGHTA, FQGNSA. The CDR3 protein is CASSPGTSGGAGRGEQFF. The CDR3 DNA follows: TGTGCCAGCAGCCCGGGGACTAGCGGGGGGGCAGGGCGAGGTGAGCAGTTCTTC.

The V gene is TRBV7-8, the J gene TRBJ1-3; D remains ambiguous. V dropped 2 bases and J dropped 4 bases, with 6 bases sitting between them. Per germline, CDR1 SGHVS and CDR2 FQNEAQ. This CDR3 contains 13 residues. In nucleotides, the CDR3 is TGTGCCAGCAGCTTATCTGAGGGAAACACCATATATTTT. This sequence encodes CASSLSEGNTIYF.

The chain combines TRBV4-1 with TRBJ2-5; a weak D match, TRBD2 (6 bases). V lost 4 bases and J 2 bases, leaving 8 bases between the germline ends. The CDR3 totals 13 residues. Germline V gives CDR1 MGHRA, CDR2 YSYEKL. The CDR3 loop is CASSLGLQETQYF. The CDR3 DNA is TGCGCCAGCAGCCTGGGACTTCAAGAGACCCAGTACTTC.